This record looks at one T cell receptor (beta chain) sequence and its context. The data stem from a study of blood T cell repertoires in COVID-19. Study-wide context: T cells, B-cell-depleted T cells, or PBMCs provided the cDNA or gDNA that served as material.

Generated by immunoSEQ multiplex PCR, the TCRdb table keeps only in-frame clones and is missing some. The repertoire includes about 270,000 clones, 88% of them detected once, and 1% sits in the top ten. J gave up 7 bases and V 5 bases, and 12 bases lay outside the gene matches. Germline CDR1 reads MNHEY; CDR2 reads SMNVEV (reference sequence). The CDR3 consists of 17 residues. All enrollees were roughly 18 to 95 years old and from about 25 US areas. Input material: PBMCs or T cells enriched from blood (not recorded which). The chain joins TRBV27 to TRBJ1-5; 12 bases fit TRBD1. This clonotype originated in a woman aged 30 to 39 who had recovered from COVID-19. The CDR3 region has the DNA TGTGCCAGCAGTCCAACCCCCCCGGGACAGGGGGCCCAGCCCCAGCATTTT. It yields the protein CASSPTPPGQGAQPQHF.